A selection of T cell receptor beta chains follows, all from one sample in a study of PD-L1 blockade in urothelial cancer. Sequencing was performed with immunoSEQ multiplex PCR; in TCRdb, only in-frame clones are kept and a portion is missing. There are 75,000 to 95,000 clones in the sample; 90% occur only once, and over 9% lies in the top ten. The sequenced sample was PBMCs, obtained around atezolizumab (anti-PD-L1) treatment. The receptor source for this set is a man aged 60-69 years with urothelial cancer. The CDR3 runs from the conserved cysteine through the conserved F or W. The D gene is left open where the match is weak. Rows give clone size only sometimes, using once, few, many, or a class for an expanded clone.

d_gene | abundance | j_gene | v_gene | CDR3nt | CDR3aa
TRBD1 | - | TRBJ2-7 | TRBV30 | TGTGCCTGGAGTTCTCCACCGGGACAGGGAAACCTCTACGAGCAGTACTTC | CAWSSPPGQGNLYEQYF
- | - | TRBJ2-7 | TRBV5-4 | TGTGCCAGCAGCCTGGGCGCTGCCTACGAGCAGTACTTC | CASSLGAAYEQYF
TRBD1 | - | TRBJ1-3 | TRBV9 | TGTGCCAGCAGCGGAACAGGGGGTGTCGGAAACACCATATATTTT | CASSGTGGVGNTIYF
- | - | TRBJ2-3 | TRBV6-6 | TGTGCCAGCAGTTACTCTACAGGCACAGATACGCAGTATTTT | CASSYSTGTDTQYF
- | - | TRBJ2-5 | TRBV30 | TGTGCCTGGAACCGGCTAGAGAAAGAGACCCAGTACTTC | CAWNRLEKETQYF
- | - | TRBJ1-1 | TRBV10-1 | TGCGCCAGCCAACCCGGGGTGAACACTGAAGCTTTCTTT | CASQPGVNTEAFF
TRBD2 | - | TRBJ2-2 | TRBV4-1 | TGCGCCAGCAGCCAAAATAGCGGGAGGACAACCGGGGAGCTGTTTTTT | CASSQNSGRTTGELFF
TRBD2 | - | TRBJ2-3 | TRBV5-4 | TGTGCCAGCAGCTTAGCGGGGGCCTACACAGATACGCAGTATTTT | CASSLAGAYTDTQYF
- | - | TRBJ2-7 | TRBV2 | TGTGCCAGCAGTCTTAGCGGCCGCGGCTCCTACGAGCAGTACTTC | CASSLSGRGSYEQYF
- | - | TRBJ2-7 | TRBV13 | TGTGCCAGCAGCTTAGATATCAGGGCGGAGCAGTACTTC | CASSLDIRAEQYF
- | - | TRBJ1-5 | TRBV15 | TGTGCCACCAGCAGAGACAGGGAATTAGGGCAGCCCCAGCATTTT | CATSRDRELGQPQHF
- | - | TRBJ1-1 | TRBV7-9 | TGTGCCAGCAGCTACGACAGGCCGGGCACTGAAGCTTTCTTT | CASSYDRPGTEAFF
TRBD1 | - | TRBJ2-1 | TRBV13 | TGTGCCAGCACCGGGACAGGGGGATCCCTACAGTTCTTC | CASTGTGGSLQFF
- | - | TRBJ2-3 | TRBV6-1 | TGTGCCAGCAGGGAGACAGCCTACACAGATACGCAGTATTTT | CASRETAYTDTQYF
- | - | TRBJ1-1 | TRBV29-1 | TGCAGCGTTGGAGGCCGGGGGAACACTGAAGCTTTCTTT | CSVGGRGNTEAFF
- | - | TRBJ2-7 | TRBV6-5 | TGTGCCAGCAGTTACTCAGGGAGGTACGAGCAGTACTTC | CASSYSGRYEQYF
TRBD1 | few | TRBJ1-5 | TRBV19 | TGTGCCAGTAGTAGAGACAGGGGTAGCAATCAGCCCCAGCATTTT | CASSRDRGSNQPQHF
- | - | TRBJ1-4 | TRBV5-6 | TGTGCCAGCAGCTTTTCAGGGATCTATGAAAAACTGTTTTTT | CASSFSGIYEKLFF
- | - | TRBJ2-7 | TRBV28 | TGTGCCAGCAGTTTATGGGCTTCCTCCTACGAGCAGTACTTC | CASSLWASSYEQYF
TRBD1 | - | TRBJ1-2 | TRBV9 | TGTGCCAGCAGCGCCGGGACAGGGGGTGACTATGGCTACACCTTC | CASSAGTGGDYGYTF
- | - | TRBJ2-5 | TRBV19 | TGTGCCAGTAGTATCAACGGGATGGGGGGAGAGACCCAGTACTTC | CASSINGMGGETQYF
- | - | TRBJ1-2 | TRBV18 | TGTGCCAGCTCGCCCGACAGGACCTATGGCTACACCTTC | CASSPDRTYGYTF
TRBD1 | once | TRBJ1-2 | TRBV4-2 | TGTGCCAGCAGCCCCTTCGGACAGGGGGATAACTATGGCTACACCTTC | CASSPFGQGDNYGYTF
- | - | TRBJ1-2 | TRBV28 | TGTGCCAGCAGTTCCCACACCCATGGCTACACCTTC | CASSSHTHGYTF
TRBD1 | - | TRBJ2-7 | TRBV19 | TGTGCCAGTAGTGACACGGACAGGGAGCAGAAGCACTTC | CASSDTDREQKHF
- | - | TRBJ2-7 | TRBV28 | TGTGCCAGCACCAACCCAGGGTACGAGCAGTACTTC | CASTNPGYEQYF
- | - | TRBJ1-5 | TRBV10-2 | TGCGCCAGCAGTGAGCCGTCGGCGTCTCGGCCTGAGGCCCAGCATTTT | CASSEPSASRPEAQHF
TRBD1 | - | TRBJ1-4 | TRBV5-1 | TGCGCCACCAGAAGGGGACAGTTAAATGAAAAACTGTTTTTT | CATRRGQLNEKLFF
TRBD1 | - | TRBJ1-1 | TRBV11-2 | TGTGCCAGCAGCTGGGGACAGGGGGCATCAGTGAACACTGAAGCTTTCTTT | CASSWGQGASVNTEAFF
- | - | TRBJ2-7 | TRBV7-2 | TGTGCCAGCAGCTTAGTGTCGGGGGCCTACGAGCAGTACTTC | CASSLVSGAYEQYF
- | - | TRBJ1-1 | TRBV2 | TGTGCCAGCACCAAACAGACAGGGAACACTGAAGCTTTCTTT | CASTKQTGNTEAFF
- | - | TRBJ1-6 | TRBV21-1 | TGTGCCAGAGTCCTTGGCAGGGGGCTGAATTCACCCCTCCACTTT | CARVLGRGLNSPLHF
TRBD1 | - | TRBJ2-2 | TRBV19 | TGTGCCAGTAGTATAGTAGGGAGACAGGGGGCCGGGGAGCTGTTTTTT | CASSIVGRQGAGELFF
- | few | TRBJ1-3 | TRBV4-3 | TGCGCCAGCAGCCAATTAACAGGGCCCGGAAACACCATATATTTT | CASSQLTGPGNTIYF
TRBD1 | - | TRBJ2-1 | TRBV6-6 | TGTGCCAGCAGCTCCGACAGGGCACAGTCCTACAATGAGCAGTTCTTC | CASSSDRAQSYNEQFF
TRBD2 | - | TRBJ2-7 | TRBV9 | TGTGCCAGCAGCGTAGGCGGGACTAGCGGGATATACGAGCAGTACTTC | CASSVGGTSGIYEQYF
TRBD1 | once | TRBJ2-3 | TRBV5-4 | TGTGCCAGCAGCCCAGGGACAGACACAGATACGCAGTATTTT | CASSPGTDTDTQYF
- | - | TRBJ2-3 | TRBV30 | TGTGCCTGGAGTAGTAGGAGCTCATCACCCACAGATACGCAGTATTTT | CAWSSRSSSPTDTQYF
TRBD1 | once | TRBJ1-4 | TRBV5-1 | TGCGCCAGCAGCTTAACTACAGGGGGAAATGAAAAACTGTTTTTT | CASSLTTGGNEKLFF
TRBD2 | - | TRBJ2-3 | TRBV10-1 | TGCGCCAGCGGTAGCGGGAGGAACACAGATACGCAGTATTTT | CASGSGRNTDTQYF
- | - | TRBJ1-2 | TRBV7-2 | TGTGCCAGCAGCTTAGTCCGACAGAACTATGGCTACACCTTC | CASSLVRQNYGYTF
- | - | TRBJ2-1 | TRBV11-2 | TGTGCCAGCAGGCAAGACGGCGGGGTCTACAATGAGCAGTTCTTC | CASRQDGGVYNEQFF
- | - | TRBJ2-7 | TRBV5-6 | TGTGCCAGCAGTTTATTGAAACCCCGGGGCTACGAGCAGTACTTC | CASSLLKPRGYEQYF
- | - | TRBJ2-7 | TRBV4-3 | TGCGCCAGCAGCCAAGGGCTTCAGTACGAGCAGTACTTC | CASSQGLQYEQYF
TRBD2 | - | TRBJ2-1 | TRBV7-2 | TGTGCCAGCAGCTTATTGGGTCGGGGGGGCTACAATGAGCAGTTCTTC | CASSLLGRGGYNEQFF
TRBD1 | - | TRBJ2-7 | TRBV5-4 | TGTGCCAGCAGCTCGGGACAGGTCGGTGTGTACGAGCAGTACTTC | CASSSGQVGVYEQYF
- | - | TRBJ2-5 | TRBV7-2 | TGTGCCAGCAGCTTAGGCGGGGCCCGGGAGACCCAGTACTTC | CASSLGGARETQYF
TRBD1 | - | TRBJ2-7 | TRBV9 | TGTGCCAGCAGCGTAGGGGGACAGGGGGCCTACGAGCAGTACTTC | CASSVGGQGAYEQYF
- | - | TRBJ1-6 | TRBV5-4 | TGTGCCAGCAGCTTGGGCCCCCCGCAGGAAAATTCACCCCTCCACTTT | CASSLGPPQENSPLHF